This T cell receptor beta chain was sequenced during a study of breast tumors, draining lymph nodes, adjacent tissues. Axillary draining lymph nodes of breast cancer patients supplied the node samples. Germline assignment: CDR1 SGHVS and CDR2 FNYEAQ. The V and J ends lost 8 bases and 7 bases, in that order; junction bases with no gene match: 11. The CDR3 runs 14 residues. As for this clonotype: The antigen remains unidentified.

TCRdb re-called the multiplex PCR reads through MiXCR, storing one row per CDR3 protein. The sample holds about 110,000 distinct CDR3 sequences, about 30% seen once. Study results and caveats: Tumor T cell lymph node origin was a supported hypothesis, not proven.

The source material was axillary lymph node tissue. The source of this sequence is a female donor with breast cancer. Some clones in this sample may be carry-over from other donors' samples. The gene calls are TRBV7-6 and TRBJ1-2, with 9 positions matching TRBD1. The CDR3 is CASGLHPGQGGYTF. As DNA, the CDR3 is TGTGCCAGCGGCCTCCACCCGGGACAGGGTGGCTACACCTTC.